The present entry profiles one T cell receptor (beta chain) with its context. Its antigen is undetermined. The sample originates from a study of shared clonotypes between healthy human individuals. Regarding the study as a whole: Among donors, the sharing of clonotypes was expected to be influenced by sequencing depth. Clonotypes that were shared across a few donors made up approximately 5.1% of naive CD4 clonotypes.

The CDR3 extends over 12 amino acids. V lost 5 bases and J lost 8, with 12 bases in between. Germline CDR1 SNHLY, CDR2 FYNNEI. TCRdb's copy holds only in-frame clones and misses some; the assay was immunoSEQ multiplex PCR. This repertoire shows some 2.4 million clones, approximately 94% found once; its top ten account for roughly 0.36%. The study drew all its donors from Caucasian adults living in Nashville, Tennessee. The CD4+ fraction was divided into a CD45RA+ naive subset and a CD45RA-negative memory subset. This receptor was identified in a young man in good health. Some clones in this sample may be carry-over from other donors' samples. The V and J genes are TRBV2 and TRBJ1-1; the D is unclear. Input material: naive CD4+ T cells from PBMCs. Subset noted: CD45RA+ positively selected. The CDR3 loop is CASSLEAQEAFF. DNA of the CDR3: TGTGCCAGCAGTTTAGAGGCCCAGGAAGCTTTCTTT. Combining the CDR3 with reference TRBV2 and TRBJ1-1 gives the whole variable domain EPEVTQTPSHQVTQMGQEVILRCVPISNHLYFYWYRQILGQKVEFLVSFYNNEISEKSEIFDDQFSVERPDGSNFTLKIRSTKLEDSAMYFCASSLEAQEAFFGQGTRLTVV.